The rows below give T cell receptor beta chains drawn from one sample of a study of PD-1 blockade in mismatch repair-deficient tumors. Repertoires were generated with immunoSEQ multiplex PCR, while TCRdb's copy carries only in-frame clones and drops some. The sample has around 68,000 clones, roughly 80% seen once; the top ten hold 4.5% to 6%. Sequences were derived from peripheral blood, sampled 2 weeks after starting pembrolizumab. These receptors came from an adult with mismatch repair-deficient cancer. CDR3s include the opening cysteine and the closing phenylalanine or tryptophan. D genes are given only for firm matches. Rows give clone size only sometimes, using once, few, many, or a class for an expanded clone.

CDR3aa: CASSQGQDSNYEQYF
CDR3nt: TGCGCCAGCAGCCAAGGCCAGGATTCGAACTACGAGCAGTACTTC
d_gene: .
v_gene: TRBV4-1
abundance: .
j_gene: TRBJ2-7

CDR3aa: CASSPRGLAGQETQYF
CDR3nt: TGTGCCAGCAGCCCTAGGGGACTAGCGGGACAAGAGACCCAGTACTTC
d_gene: TRBD2
v_gene: TRBV27
abundance: once
j_gene: TRBJ2-5

CDR3aa: CASSVAGGRDLDQPQHF
CDR3nt: TGTGCCAGTAGTGTAGCGGGCGGGAGGGATCTGGATCAGCCCCAGCATTTT
d_gene: .
v_gene: TRBV19
abundance: .
j_gene: TRBJ1-5

CDR3aa: CASSNRDSPSKVGWDYGYTF
CDR3nt: TGTGCCAGCAGCAACCGGGACAGCCCATCTAAGGTTGGATGGGACTATGGCTACACCTTC
d_gene: TRBD1
v_gene: TRBV9
abundance: .
j_gene: TRBJ1-2

CDR3aa: CASSLRDTHYEQYF
CDR3nt: TGTGCCAGCAGCTTAAGGGACACTCACTACGAGCAGTACTTC
d_gene: .
v_gene: TRBV7-6
abundance: .
j_gene: TRBJ2-7

CDR3aa: CASSSFSGLSYEQYF
CDR3nt: TGTGCCAGCAGCTCATTTAGCGGATTATCCTACGAGCAGTACTTC
d_gene: .
v_gene: TRBV7-2
abundance: once
j_gene: TRBJ2-7

CDR3aa: CASSLEFDQPQHF
CDR3nt: TGTGCCAGCAGCTTAGAATTCGATCAGCCCCAGCATTTT
d_gene: .
v_gene: TRBV7-9
abundance: .
j_gene: TRBJ1-5

CDR3aa: CASSQARIGEQYF
CDR3nt: TGTGCCAGCAGCCAAGCTAGGATCGGCGAGCAGTACTTC
d_gene: .
v_gene: TRBV14
abundance: .
j_gene: TRBJ2-7

CDR3aa: CSGGNRNTEAFF
CDR3nt: TGCAGCGGTGGGAACAGGAACACTGAAGCTTTCTTT
d_gene: .
v_gene: TRBV29-1
abundance: .
j_gene: TRBJ1-1

CDR3aa: CASSLFAGVAYEQYF
CDR3nt: TGCGCCAGCAGCTTGTTTGCGGGAGTGGCGTACGAGCAGTACTTC
d_gene: TRBD2
v_gene: TRBV5-1
abundance: .
j_gene: TRBJ2-7

CDR3aa: CASVQRTGGWEQFF
CDR3nt: TGTGCCAGCGTCCAGAGGACAGGGGGCTGGGAGCAGTTCTTC
d_gene: TRBD1
v_gene: TRBV27
abundance: .
j_gene: TRBJ2-1

CDR3aa: CASSPGRTFYGYTF
CDR3nt: TGTGCCAGCAGCCCGGGACGGACTTTCTATGGCTACACCTTC
d_gene: .
v_gene: TRBV5-8
abundance: .
j_gene: TRBJ1-2

CDR3aa: CASSLLEPSEQYF
CDR3nt: TGTGCCAGCAGCTTACTAGAGCCCAGCGAGCAGTACTTC
d_gene: .
v_gene: TRBV7-3
abundance: .
j_gene: TRBJ2-7

CDR3aa: CAISEGRGTDTQYF
CDR3nt: TGTGCCATCAGTGAGGGACGGGGCACAGATACGCAGTATTTT
d_gene: .
v_gene: TRBV10-3
abundance: .
j_gene: TRBJ2-3

CDR3aa: CASSEGWLAGAYKQYF
CDR3nt: TGTGCCAGCAGTGAAGGATGGCTAGCGGGAGCCTACAAGCAGTACTTC
d_gene: TRBD2
v_gene: TRBV2
abundance: .
j_gene: TRBJ2-7

CDR3aa: CASSSTGSGPQHF
CDR3nt: TGTGCCAGCAGTTCCACAGGTTCAGGGCCCCAGCATTTT
d_gene: .
v_gene: TRBV27
abundance: .
j_gene: TRBJ1-5

CDR3aa: CASSVSTDTQYF
CDR3nt: TGTGCCAGCAGCGTAAGCACAGATACGCAGTATTTT
d_gene: .
v_gene: TRBV9
abundance: .
j_gene: TRBJ2-3

CDR3aa: CASSLDIANYGYTF
CDR3nt: TGTGCCAGCAGCTTAGACATAGCTAACTATGGCTACACCTTC
d_gene: .
v_gene: TRBV7-2
abundance: .
j_gene: TRBJ1-2

CDR3aa: CASSPGLGQETQYF
CDR3nt: TGCGCCAGCAGCCCTGGACTAGGACAAGAGACCCAGTACTTC
d_gene: TRBD2
v_gene: TRBV5-1
abundance: .
j_gene: TRBJ2-5

CDR3aa: CASSSGQGAPNQPQHF
CDR3nt: TGTGCCAGCAGCTCCGGACAGGGGGCACCCAATCAGCCCCAGCATTTT
d_gene: TRBD1
v_gene: TRBV28
abundance: .
j_gene: TRBJ1-5

CDR3aa: CASRRLRIGTEAFF
CDR3nt: TGTGCCAGCAGGCGACTCCGGATCGGCACTGAAGCTTTCTTT
d_gene: .
v_gene: TRBV5-8
abundance: .
j_gene: TRBJ1-1

CDR3aa: CAIKLTGLGTEAFF
CDR3nt: TGTGCCATCAAGCTCACAGGGCTCGGCACTGAAGCTTTCTTT
d_gene: .
v_gene: TRBV10-3
abundance: .
j_gene: TRBJ1-1

CDR3aa: CASSIKGGYEQYF
CDR3nt: TGTGCCAGTAGTATCAAGGGTGGGTACGAGCAGTACTTC
d_gene: .
v_gene: TRBV19
abundance: few
j_gene: TRBJ2-7

CDR3aa: CASREGSMNTEAFF
CDR3nt: TGCGCCAGCAGGGAGGGATCTATGAACACTGAAGCTTTCTTT
d_gene: .
v_gene: TRBV10-2
abundance: .
j_gene: TRBJ1-1

CDR3aa: CASSLGQASTEAFF
CDR3nt: TGTGCCAGCAGCTTAGGCCAGGCGAGCACTGAAGCTTTCTTT
d_gene: .
v_gene: TRBV7-3
abundance: .
j_gene: TRBJ1-1

CDR3aa: CASSSPGTSVDTQYF
CDR3nt: TGCGCCAGCAGCTCCCCCGGGACTAGCGTAGATACGCAGTATTTT
d_gene: TRBD2
v_gene: TRBV5-1
abundance: .
j_gene: TRBJ2-3

CDR3aa: CASSLVVGGGEQFF
CDR3nt: TGCGCCAGCAGCTTGGTGGTCGGTGGAGGGGAGCAGTTCTTC
d_gene: .
v_gene: TRBV5-1
abundance: .
j_gene: TRBJ2-1

CDR3aa: CASRTLSGANVLTF
CDR3nt: TGTGCCAGTAGGACCTTGTCTGGGGCCAACGTCCTGACTTTC
d_gene: .
v_gene: TRBV19
abundance: .
j_gene: TRBJ2-6

CDR3aa: CASRQDSSETQYF
CDR3nt: TGTGCCAGCAGGCAAGACAGTAGCGAGACCCAGTACTTC
d_gene: .
v_gene: TRBV5-5
abundance: .
j_gene: TRBJ2-5

CDR3aa: CASSQRRDTEAFF
CDR3nt: TGCGCCAGCAGCCAACGTCGGGACACTGAAGCTTTCTTT
d_gene: .
v_gene: TRBV4-3
abundance: .
j_gene: TRBJ1-1

CDR3aa: CAWSEVTGSGYGYTF
CDR3nt: TGTGCCTGGAGTGAAGTGACAGGGTCGGGCTATGGCTACACCTTC
d_gene: TRBD1
v_gene: TRBV30
abundance: .
j_gene: TRBJ1-2

CDR3aa: CAAVASSYNEQFF
CDR3nt: TGTGCCGCGGTAGCGAGCTCCTACAATGAGCAGTTCTTC
d_gene: .
v_gene: TRBV10-3
abundance: .
j_gene: TRBJ2-1

CDR3aa: CASSQSDYEQYF
CDR3nt: TGCGCCAGCAGCCAATCTGACTACGAGCAGTACTTC
d_gene: .
v_gene: TRBV4-1
abundance: .
j_gene: TRBJ2-7

CDR3aa: CASGDRSSYNEQFF
CDR3nt: TGTGCCAGCGGGGACAGGAGCTCCTACAATGAGCAGTTCTTC
d_gene: TRBD1
v_gene: TRBV2
abundance: .
j_gene: TRBJ2-1

CDR3aa: CASSITGLASSYEQYF
CDR3nt: TGTGCCAGTAGTATAACGGGACTAGCGAGCAGCTACGAGCAGTACTTC
d_gene: TRBD2
v_gene: TRBV19
abundance: .
j_gene: TRBJ2-7

CDR3aa: CASSPQGQGAVGETQYF
CDR3nt: TGTGCCAGCAGCCCCCAAGGGCAGGGGGCAGTTGGGGAGACCCAGTACTTC
d_gene: TRBD1
v_gene: TRBV7-9
abundance: .
j_gene: TRBJ2-5

CDR3aa: CASSTTGGWADTQYF
CDR3nt: TGTGCCAGCAGCACAACAGGGGGCTGGGCAGATACGCAGTATTTT
d_gene: TRBD1
v_gene: TRBV7-9
abundance: .
j_gene: TRBJ2-3

CDR3aa: CASRDSGGSYGYTF
CDR3nt: TGTGCCAGCAGGGACTCGGGGGGATCCTATGGCTACACCTTC
d_gene: .
v_gene: TRBV2
abundance: few
j_gene: TRBJ1-2

CDR3aa: CASKGGGPYTGELFF
CDR3nt: TGTGCCAGTAAGGGCGGCGGTCCCTACACCGGGGAGCTGTTTTTT
d_gene: .
v_gene: TRBV19
abundance: .
j_gene: TRBJ2-2